These 11 T cell receptor beta chains originate from one sample sequenced in a study of shared clonotypes between healthy human individuals. CD45RO-negative CD8 cells positively selected for CCR7 made up the naive population, which excluded terminally differentiated effector memory CD45RA+ cells. Clones were sequenced by immunoSEQ multiplex PCR, and TCRdb holds only the in-frame ones, with some missing. Among more than 550,000 clones listed, about 90% were seen once. Sequencing used naive CD8+ T cells sorted from blood. The receptors derive from a man aged 25 to 40 in good health.

The chain joins TRBV11-2 to TRBJ1-1; unclear D gene. The CDR3 runs 15 residues. Germline values: CDR1 SGHAT, CDR2 FQNNGV. The V and J ends lost 5 bases and 0 bases respectively, with 13 bases between them. CDR3 in DNA: TGTGCCAGCAGCCCCCAGCTGGATATGAACACTGAAGCTTTCTTT. This translates into CASSPQLDMNTEAFF.

The CDR3, as DNA: TGTGCCAGCAGTGTTTTGGACTTGTACCAAGAGACCCAGTACTTC. It specifies CASSVLDLYQETQYF. This rearrangement joins TRBV6-1 to TRBJ2-5; tentative D call: TRBD2 (5 bases). There are 15 residues in the CDR3. V gave up 4 bases and J gave up 0 bases, with 12 bases separating them. Germline CDR1 reads MNHNS; CDR2 reads SASEGT.

This rearrangement joins TRBV25-1 to TRBJ2-2; D is undetermined. The CDR3 runs 12 residues. Germline values: CDR1 MGHDK, CDR2 SYGVNS. Trimming removed 3 bases from V and 5 bases from J, with 4 bases in between. The CDR3 is CASSDWTGELFF. The CDR3 region has the DNA TGTGCCAGCAGTGATTGGACCGGGGAGCTGTTTTTT.

This rearrangement joins TRBV30 to TRBJ1-1; D is ambiguous. The germline gives CDR1 GTSNPN, CDR2 SVGIG (reference sequence). The CDR3 totals 14 residues. Trimming left V 3 bases short and J 2 bases short, with 13 bases between. DNA for the CDR3: TGTGCCTGGAGAAAGGTCGGAGTAAACACTGAAGCTTTCTTT. Translated, it gives CAWRKVGVNTEAFF. The full variable domain, with the rest looked up from reference TRBV30 and TRBJ1-1, is SQTIHQWPATLVQPVGSPLSLECTVEGTSNPNLYWYRQAAGRGLQLLFYSVGIGQISSEVPQNLSASRPQDRQFILSSKKLLLSDSGFYLCAWRKVGVNTEAFFGQGTRLTVV.

The chain carries TRBV18 and TRBJ2-2, with 12 nucleotides matching TRBD2. V lost 5 bases, J lost 5 bases, and 9 bases stayed unmatched. CDR1 is KGHSH, CDR2 LQKENI, per germline. This CDR3 comprises 17 residues. The CDR3 sequence: CASSIRLAGDLTGELFF. DNA of the CDR3: TGTGCCAGCTCAATTCGACTAGCGGGAGACTTGACCGGGGAGCTGTTTTTT. The whole variable domain, remainder taken from reference TRBV18 and TRBJ2-2, is NAGVMQNPRHLVRRRGQEARLRCSPMKGHSHVYWYRQLPEEGLKFMVYLQKENIIDESGMPKERFSAEFPKEGPSILRIQQVVRGDSAAYFCASSIRLAGDLTGELFFGEGSRLTVL.

The chain recombines TRBV19 with TRBJ2-1; D may be TRBD2 (6 bases). There are 15 residues in the CDR3. In germline, CDR1 is LNHDA, CDR2 SQIVND (reference sequence). V was pared by 3 bases and J by 7 bases, with 16 bases between. The CDR3 reads CASSIYISGLNEQFF. In DNA form, the CDR3 reads TGTGCCAGTAGTATCTATATTAGCGGACTAAATGAGCAGTTCTTC.

In its sample, this clone was seen once. The genes are TRBV27 and TRBJ2-2, with D tentatively TRBD1 or TRBD2 (5 bases each). The CDR3 loop spans 15 amino acids. V gave up 3 bases and J gave up 5 bases, with 13 bases separating them. Germline V gives CDR1 MNHEY, CDR2 SMNVEV (reference sequence). In nucleotides, the CDR3 is TGTGCCAGCAGTTTGGGGGATGGGAGAACCGGGGAGCTGTTTTTT. Translating it yields CASSLGDGRTGELFF.

The chain has TRBV13 and TRBJ2-1; tentatively, D is TRBD1 or TRBD2 (5 bases each). V was pared by 3 bases and J by 1 base, with 13 bases between. This CDR3 contains 16 residues. Germline values: CDR1 PRHDT, CDR2 FYEKMQ (reference sequence). The CDR3 DNA follows: TGTGCCAGCAGCTTCTCGGGGCTAGGGTCCTACAATGAGCAGTTCTTC. Protein: CASSFSGLGSYNEQFF.

The chain joins TRBV18 to TRBJ2-7; TRBD2 aligns across 7 bases. This CDR3 spans 15 amino acids. With V trimmed by 3 bases and J by 2 bases, 7 bases remained unmatched. The germline gives CDR1 KGHSH, CDR2 LQKENI. CDR3 amino acids: CASSPETSSAYEQYF. The CDR3 DNA sequence: TGTGCCAGCTCACCCGAGACTAGCTCCGCCTACGAGCAGTACTTC.

The chain combines TRBV7-8 with TRBJ1-5; D unclear. V shed 5 bases and J shed 4 bases, with 12 bases lying between them. CDR3 length: 14 residues. Germline V gene lookup returns CDR1 SGHVS and CDR2 FQNEAQ. CDR3 residues: CASSTTRDNQPQHF. Here the CDR3 DNA reads TGTGCCAGCAGCACGACAAGGGATAATCAGCCCCAGCATTTT.

The chain combines TRBV5-1 with TRBJ2-5; TRBD2 agrees at 7 bases. V lost 0 bases and J lost 3; bases outside the gene matches: 5. The CDR3 contains 15 residues. Germline values: CDR1 SGHRS, CDR2 YFSETQ. CDR3 DNA: TGCGCCAGCAGCTTGGCCCGCGGGAGAGAAGAGACCCAGTACTTC. This codes for CASSLARGREETQYF.